This T cell receptor beta chain was captured in a study of blood T cell repertoires in COVID-19 (dated by TCRdb to 2018 to 2020). Study-level background: Samples from collaborators originated in the United States, Italy and Spain and spanned both the acute and convalescent phases of COVID-19. Nearly every sample came with metadata listing a de-identified subject ID, COVID-19 status, age in years and sex. Deeply sampled blood TCRbeta repertoires from subjects exposed to, actively infected with, or recovered from COVID-19 were included in the dataset. The prospective study material was composed of cDNA or gDNA derived from T cells, B-cell-depleted T cells, or PBMCs. The repertoires were released in a freely available public database meant as a resource for research on the immune response to SARS-CoV-2. The samples were drawn from the first 160 participants of the ongoing ImmuneRACE study and from under 1,500 subjects provided by 6 global collaborators. Where available, HLA class I and class II types were obtained from metadata supplied by the sample provider rather than from assay-based typing. Paper-wide results and their limitations: How much clinical and demographic metadata was included differed by source and by participant, and the metadata was provided uncurated.

This clone has a single count. This clone's antigen is unknown. Base qualities are not at hand, and no much larger clone is one base apart. The immunoSEQ Assay, a bias-controlled multiplex PCR, was used to amplify TCRbeta CDR3 regions from genomic DNA. Per the authors' processing: The number of nucleated cells in each sample was estimated from the amplification of reference gene primers within the assay. To quantify the absolute abundance of each unique TCRbeta CDR3 rearrangement, sequence reads were collapsed and filtered. For each sample, productive Simpson clonality was calculated by taking the square root of Simpson's diversity index across productive rearrangements. The source is immuneACCESS, and TCRdb retained only in-frame sequences with V and J called. Part of the clones is not carried over; for the studies checked, unresolved V genes explain less than half of this, and the remainder is unexplained. The DNA was the basis for D and trimming; V, J and clone size are from that table. The table for this sample lists over 130,000 clones; around 84% of them were counted only once. The ten most abundant clones make up 7% to 9.5% of the sample.

CDR1 and CDR2, per the germline V gene, are SGHDN and FVKESK. V is pared back by 0 bases and J by 10 bases, with 11 bases lying between the germline termini. The CDR3 sequence holds 13 residues, the cysteine and phenylalanine included. Of all the DNA, just the CDR3 is kept, 39 bases in frame from base 1. One collaborating source in Seattle enrolled patients during active infection and followed them longitudinally through the course of disease. The collaborating institutions used their own protocols to collect whole blood in K2EDTA tubes. For TCRbeta analysis, collaborators shipped samples in one of three forms: frozen whole blood, isolated PBMCs, or DNA extracted from either of those sample types.

The sequencing sample was made of peripheral blood. The rearranged segments are TRBV14 and TRBJ2-3; no D gene is confidently identified. The origin of this receptor is a man aged 25 to 40 with COVID-19, enrolled during active disease. CDR3 sequence: CASSQESLGSQYF. The DNA sequence is TGTGCCAGCAGCCAAGAGTCCCTAGGTTCGCAGTATTTT.